This record concerns one T cell receptor (beta chain) sequence. This table comes from immunoSEQ multiplex PCR, and its TCRdb copy is limited to in-frame clones, with some not included. This table has 60,000 to 75,000 clones, 93% appearing once. The sample belongs to a study of T cell changes during pregnancy in multiple sclerosis. Germline V gives CDR1 SGHTA, CDR2 FQGNSA. V shed 1 base and J shed 0 bases, with 13 bases lying between them. The CDR3 has 17 amino acids. The chain uses TRBV7-2 and TRBJ2-1, with D maybe TRBD2 (5 bases). The source was CD8+ T cells from peripheral blood mononuclear cells, collected in the second trimester of pregnancy. The TCR comes from a female donor with multiple sclerosis, enrolled in a pregnancy study. CDR3 amino acids: CASSLVLRGGSYNEQFF. The CDR3 region has the DNA TGTGCCAGCAGCTTAGTTTTACGCGGAGGCTCCTACAATGAGCAGTTCTTC. The full variable domain, rest sourced from reference TRBV7-2 and TRBJ2-1, is GAGVSQSPSNKVTEKGKDVELRCDPISGHTALYWYRQSLGQGLEFLIYFQGNSAPDKSGLPSDRFSAERTGGSVSTLTIQRTQQEDSAVYLCASSLVLRGGSYNEQFFGPGTRLTVL.